Listed below are T cell receptor beta chains from one sample, sequenced in a study of cytomegalovirus exposure and HLA in healthy donors. Assay used: immunoSEQ multiplex PCR; TCRdb lists only in-frame clones, some missing. Of 100,000 to 150,000 clones listed, about two thirds were seen once; the top ten hold 3% to 4.5%. Sequencing was performed on PBMCs. Receptors were obtained from a man aged 25-45 years in good health and CMV-seronegative. The CDR3 runs from the conserved cysteine through the conserved F or W. A D gene is named only where the DNA matches it firmly. Size is stated for part of the rows, as once, few or many counts, or as a class when the clone is expanded.

- | TRBJ1-4 | - | TRBV2 | CASSDRAAEKLFF | TGTGCCAGCAGTGACAGGGCGGCTGAAAAACTGTTTTTT
TRBD2 | TRBJ2-7 | - | TRBV7-2 | CASSLVPSGGYEQYF | TGTGCCAGCAGCTTAGTCCCTAGCGGGGGGTACGAGCAGTACTTC
- | TRBJ2-1 | few | TRBV28 | CASSRDIFNEQFF | TGTGCCAGCAGTCGGGACATCTTCAATGAGCAGTTCTTC
TRBD1 | TRBJ1-1 | - | TRBV18 | CASSPMTGGMNTEAFF | TGTGCCAGCTCACCAATGACAGGGGGGATGAACACTGAAGCTTTCTTT
- | TRBJ1-3 | - | TRBV7-9 | CSSSPTTGTGNTIYF | TGTTCCAGCAGCCCTACGACGGGGACTGGAAACACCATATATTTT
- | TRBJ1-1 | once | TRBV28 | CASSSNQGMNTEAFF | TGTGCCAGCAGTTCCAACCAGGGTATGAACACTGAAGCTTTCTTT
- | TRBJ2-3 | - | TRBV29-1 | CSVGWQGTQYF | TGCAGCGTTGGCTGGCAGGGTACGCAGTATTTT
- | TRBJ1-6 | - | TRBV5-5 | CASSLLPAVGGPLHF | TGTGCCAGCAGCTTGCTTCCGGCTGTGGGGGGACCCCTCCACTTT
- | TRBJ1-1 | - | TRBV9 | CASSVGTIYSNTEAFF | TGTGCCAGCAGCGTAGGGACAATATATTCGAACACTGAAGCTTTCTTT
- | TRBJ2-1 | - | TRBV6-4 | CASSDHGGGYNEQFF | TGTGCCAGCAGTGACCACGGGGGAGGCTACAATGAGCAGTTCTTC
- | TRBJ1-5 | - | TRBV4-1 | CASSQAPPGDGQPQHF | TGCGCCAGCAGCCAAGCACCTCCAGGGGACGGTCAGCCCCAGCATTTT
TRBD2 | TRBJ2-7 | - | TRBV6-6 | CASSPAAGGLTYEQYF | TGTGCCAGCAGTCCAGCGGCGGGGGGACTTACCTACGAGCAGTACTTC
TRBD1 | TRBJ2-5 | - | TRBV5-1 | CASSFVRGKQETQYF | TGCGCCAGCAGCTTCGTCAGGGGGAAACAAGAGACCCAGTACTTC
- | TRBJ1-5 | once | TRBV18 | CASSPYSNQPQHF | TGTGCCAGCTCACCGTATAGCAATCAGCCCCAGCATTTT
TRBD2 | TRBJ2-3 | few | TRBV4-2 | CASSPSGGGSADTQYF | TGTGCCAGCAGCCCATCGGGCGGGGGGAGCGCAGATACGCAGTATTTT
- | TRBJ2-7 | - | TRBV28 | CASGAGDWEQYF | TGTGCCAGCGGAGCTGGCGATTGGGAGCAGTACTTC
- | TRBJ1-5 | - | TRBV5-6 | CASSLADWRHNSNQPRHF | TGTGCCAGCAGCTTGGCCGATTGGAGGCATAATAGCAATCAGCCCCGGCATTTT
TRBD2 | TRBJ2-5 | few | TRBV7-7 | CASSPRLARETQYF | TGTGCCAGCAGCCCGAGACTAGCACGAGAGACCCAGTACTTC
- | TRBJ1-2 | - | TRBV4-3 | CASSQDPRAPGTF | TGCGCCAGCAGCCAAGACCCGCGGGCCCCGGGCACCTTC